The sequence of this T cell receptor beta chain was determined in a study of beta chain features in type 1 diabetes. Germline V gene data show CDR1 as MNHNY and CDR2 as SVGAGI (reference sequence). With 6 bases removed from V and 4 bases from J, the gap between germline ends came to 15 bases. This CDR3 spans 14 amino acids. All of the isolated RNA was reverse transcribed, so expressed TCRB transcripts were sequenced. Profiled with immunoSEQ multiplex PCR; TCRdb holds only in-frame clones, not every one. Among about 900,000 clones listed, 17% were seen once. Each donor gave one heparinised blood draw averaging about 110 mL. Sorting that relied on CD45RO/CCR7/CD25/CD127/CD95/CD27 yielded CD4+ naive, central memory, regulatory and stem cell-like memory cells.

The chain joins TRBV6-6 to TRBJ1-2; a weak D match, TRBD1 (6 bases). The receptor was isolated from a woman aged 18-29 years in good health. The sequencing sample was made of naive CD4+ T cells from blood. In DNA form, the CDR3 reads TGTGCCAGCAGCCCCCGGGGGCGGGGCTATGGCTACACCTTC. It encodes CASSPRGRGYGYTF.